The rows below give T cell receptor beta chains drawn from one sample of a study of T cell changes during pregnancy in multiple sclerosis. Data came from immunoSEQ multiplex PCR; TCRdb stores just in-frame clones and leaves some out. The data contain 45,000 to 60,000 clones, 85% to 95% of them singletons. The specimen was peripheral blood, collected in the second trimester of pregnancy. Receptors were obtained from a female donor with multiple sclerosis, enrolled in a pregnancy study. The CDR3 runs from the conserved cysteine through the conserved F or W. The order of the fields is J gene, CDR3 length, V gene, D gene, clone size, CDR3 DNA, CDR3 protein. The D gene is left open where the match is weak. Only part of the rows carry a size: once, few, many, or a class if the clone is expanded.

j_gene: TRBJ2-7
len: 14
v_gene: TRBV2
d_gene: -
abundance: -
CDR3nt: TGTGCCAGCAGTGAAGGAATAGTAAACTACGAGCAGTACTTC
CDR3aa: CASSEGIVNYEQYF

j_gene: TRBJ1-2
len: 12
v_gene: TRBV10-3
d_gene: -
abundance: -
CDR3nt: TGTGCCATCAGTGGGACAGTCTATGGCTACACCTTC
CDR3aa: CAISGTVYGYTF

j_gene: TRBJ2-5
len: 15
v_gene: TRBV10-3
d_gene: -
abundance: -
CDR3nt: TGTGCCATCGACTGGCGGAGGGTGGGCCAAGAGACCCAGTACTTC
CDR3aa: CAIDWRRVGQETQYF

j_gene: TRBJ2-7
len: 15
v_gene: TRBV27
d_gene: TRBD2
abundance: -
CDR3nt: TGTGCCAGCAGTTCGAAACTAGCGGGAGACTACGAGCAGTACTTC
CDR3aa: CASSSKLAGDYEQYF

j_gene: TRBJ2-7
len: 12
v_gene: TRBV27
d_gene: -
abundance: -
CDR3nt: TGTGCCAGCAGTTCCTGGCTGGACGAGCAGTACTTC
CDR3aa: CASSSWLDEQYF

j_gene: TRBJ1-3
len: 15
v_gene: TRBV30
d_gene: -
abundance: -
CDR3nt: TGTGCCTGGAGTGTACGTCGCTACTCTGGAAACACCATATATTTT
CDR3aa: CAWSVRRYSGNTIYF

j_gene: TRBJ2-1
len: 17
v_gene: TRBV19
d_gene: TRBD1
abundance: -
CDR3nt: TGTGCCAGTAGTCGAAACCGGGACAGGGTAGTTAGGGATGAGCAGTTCTTC
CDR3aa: CASSRNRDRVVRDEQFF

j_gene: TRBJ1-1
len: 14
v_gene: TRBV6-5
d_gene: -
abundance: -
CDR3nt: TGTGCCAGCAGGAAACAGGGTTTTAACACTGAAGCTTTCTTT
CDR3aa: CASRKQGFNTEAFF

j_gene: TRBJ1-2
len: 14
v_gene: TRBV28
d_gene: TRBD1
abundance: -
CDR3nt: TGTGCCAGCAGGCATTCGGGACAGGGGAATGCCTACACCTTC
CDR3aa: CASRHSGQGNAYTF

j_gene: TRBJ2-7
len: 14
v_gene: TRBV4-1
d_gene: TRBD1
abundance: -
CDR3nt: TGCGCCAGCAGCCAAGTCGGACAGGACTACGAGCAGTACTTC
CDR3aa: CASSQVGQDYEQYF

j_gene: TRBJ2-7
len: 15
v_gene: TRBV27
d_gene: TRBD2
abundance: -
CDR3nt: TGTGCCAGCAGTCCCTTAGCGGGGGTAGGCTACGAGCAGTACTTC
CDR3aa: CASSPLAGVGYEQYF

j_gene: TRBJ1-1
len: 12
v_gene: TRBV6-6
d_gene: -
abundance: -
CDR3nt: TGTGCCAGCAGTTACCCAGAGGCTGAAGCTTTCTTT
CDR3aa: CASSYPEAEAFF

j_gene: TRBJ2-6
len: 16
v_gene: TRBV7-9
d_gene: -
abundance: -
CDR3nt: TGTGCCAGCAGCTTAGTGTCTCCCAGTGGGGCCAACGTCCTGACTTTC
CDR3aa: CASSLVSPSGANVLTF

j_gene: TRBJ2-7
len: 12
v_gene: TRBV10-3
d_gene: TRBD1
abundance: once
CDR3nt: TGTGCCACCCGGGACAGCGCCTACGAGCAGTACTTC
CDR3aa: CATRDSAYEQYF

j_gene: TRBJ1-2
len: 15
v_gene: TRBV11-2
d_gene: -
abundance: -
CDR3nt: TGTGCCAGCAGCCGGCTGGGGGAGGGGGGTTATGGCTACACCTTC
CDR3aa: CASSRLGEGGYGYTF

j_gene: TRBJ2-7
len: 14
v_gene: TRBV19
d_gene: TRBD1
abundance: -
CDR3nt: TGTGCCAGTAGTATGTCGACAGGGACCTACGAGCAGTACTTC
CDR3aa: CASSMSTGTYEQYF

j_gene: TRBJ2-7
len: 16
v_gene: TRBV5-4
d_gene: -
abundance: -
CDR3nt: TGTGCCAGCAGCTTGAATTCGGGCAGGGGTACCTACGAGCAGTACTTC
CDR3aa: CASSLNSGRGTYEQYF